One and the same sample provided the 14 T cell receptor beta chains below, sequenced in a study of shared clonotypes between healthy human individuals. Clones were sequenced by immunoSEQ multiplex PCR, and TCRdb holds only the in-frame ones, with some missing. The sample contains about 2.4 million clones, around nine tenths of which appear only once. Sequencing input: naive CD4+ T cells sorted from blood. Subset: CD45RA+ positively selected. Receptors originate from a man aged 18 to 30 in good health.

This chain connects TRBV7-2 to TRBJ2-7; 8 bases align to TRBD2. The CDR3 is made up of 15 amino acids. Germline lookup yields CDR1 SGHTA and CDR2 FQGNSA. J lost 5 bases, V lost 5 bases, and 11 bases had no gene match. CDR3 loop: CASSPTRLASHEQYF. The CDR3, as DNA: TGTGCCAGCAGCCCCACCCGACTAGCGAGCCACGAGCAGTACTTC.

This sequence joins TRBV5-5 and TRBJ2-3; D unclear. CDR3 size: 15 residues. The germline V gene encodes CDR1 SGHKS and CDR2 YYEKEE (reference sequence). V was shortened by 1 base and J by 4 bases, with 13 bases between the two germline ends. In DNA, the CDR3 is TGTGCCAGCAGCTTGATGTGGGAAAGAGCAGATACGCAGTATTTT. This codes for CASSLMWERADTQYF.

Here the CDR3 reads CASSVGTGTGNTIYF. For the CDR3, the DNA is TGTGCCAGCAGCGTGGGGACAGGGACAGGAAACACCATATATTTT. The chain employs TRBV5-8 and TRBJ1-3, with 9 bases matching TRBD1. Germline CDR1 is SGHTS and CDR2 is YDEGEE. This CDR3 has 15 amino acids. J lost 4 bases, V lost 4 bases, and 6 bases had no gene match.

The chain uses TRBV11-2 and TRBJ2-3; D remains unclear. The CDR3 has 15 amino acids. Germline V gene data show CDR1 as SGHAT and CDR2 as FQNNGV. V was clipped by 2 bases and J by 0 bases, with 9 bases between them. The CDR3 protein is CASSLNFASTDTQYF. In DNA, the CDR3 is TGTGCCAGCAGCTTAAACTTTGCTAGCACAGATACGCAGTATTTT.

This chain uses TRBV5-1 with TRBJ1-3; no definite D call. The CDR3 covers 13 residues. Germline V lookup: CDR1 SGHRS, CDR2 YFSETQ. Trimming pared 4 bases from V and 4 bases from J, leaving 9 bases between. The chain's CDR3 is CASSEVAGNTIYF. Here the CDR3 DNA reads TGCGCCAGCAGCGAGGTAGCCGGAAACACCATATATTTT.

The chain uses TRBV18 and TRBJ1-2; the match to TRBD1 covers 8 bases. The J segment lost 14 bases and the V segment lost 4 bases, leaving 12 bases of the junction unmatched. Germline assignment: CDR1 KGHSH and CDR2 LQKENI. This CDR3 spans 13 amino acids. The CDR3: CASSQPPDRVLTF. The CDR3 bases are TGTGCCAGCTCACAACCCCCGGACAGGGTATTAACCTTC.

The gene calls are TRBV6-4 and TRBJ1-6, with D perhaps matching TRBD1 (6 bases). Germline lookup yields CDR1 MRHNA and CDR2 SNTAGT. The V end lost 3 bases, the J end lost 9 bases, and 15 bases lay between the germline ends. The CDR3 runs to 15 residues. CDR3: CASSEGTTKGSPLHF. CDR3 coding DNA: TGTGCCAGCAGTGAGGGGACAACAAAGGGTTCACCCCTCCACTTT.

This chain links TRBV7-8 with TRBJ2-3; D not certain. Germline V gene sequence: CDR1 SGHVS, CDR2 FQNEAQ. The V and J ends lost 1 base and 6 bases respectively, with 8 bases between them. The CDR3 is made up of 13 amino acids. CDR3 region: CASSLGLTDTQYF. CDR3 sequence (DNA): TGTGCCAGCAGCTTAGGACTGACGGATACGCAGTATTTT. Filled out from reference TRBV7-8 and TRBJ2-3, the complete variable domain reads GAGVSQSPRYKVAKRGQDVALRCDPISGHVSLFWYQQALGQGPEFLTYFQNEAQLDKSGLPSDRFFAERPEGSVSTLKIQRTQQEDSAVYLCASSLGLTDTQYFGPGTRLTVL.

The sample holds one count of this clone. J is TRBJ2-1 and V is TRBV5-1, with a weak D call TRBD1 (6 bases). CDR1 and CDR2 (germline): SGHRS, YFSETQ. The CDR3 is 14 amino acids. V was pared by 7 bases and J by 8 bases, with 19 bases between. CDR3 bases: TGCGCCAGCTCCACCCGGACCTCAGGGGATGAGCAGTTCTTC. It translates to CASSTRTSGDEQFF.

The chain joins TRBV12-5 to TRBJ2-7, with D possibly TRBD2 on 6 matching bases. There are 19 residues in the CDR3. Germline V CDR1 and CDR2: LGHNT, FRNRAP. The ends were cut back, 2 bases at V and 0 bases at J, with 23 bases in the middle. CDR3 residues: CASGLIYNIRAGSSYEQYF. The CDR3 region has the DNA TGTGCTAGTGGTTTGATCTATAATATCAGGGCGGGAAGCTCCTACGAGCAGTACTTC.

The chain joins TRBV5-1 to TRBJ2-6; D perhaps matches TRBD2 (5 bases). CDR1 is SGHRS, CDR2 YFSETQ, per germline. Trimming shortened V by 4 bases and J by 1 base, and 9 bases separated the two germline ends. The CDR3 covers 15 residues. CDR3 in amino acids: CASSPRGSGANVLTF. Here the CDR3 DNA reads TGCGCCAGCAGCCCCCGGGGATCTGGGGCCAACGTCCTGACTTTC.

The chain carries TRBV5-1 and TRBJ2-2; D is unclear. Trimming cost V 5 bases and J 7 bases, with 9 bases left between them. Looked up from germline, CDR1 is SGHRS and CDR2 is YFSETQ. This CDR3 region has 12 residues. The CDR3 loop is CASSRQGGELFF. For the CDR3, the DNA is TGCGCCAGCAGTAGACAAGGCGGGGAGCTGTTTTTT.

A note on this clone: Additional DNA sequences in this sample encode the identical CDR3. CDR3 loop: CASSSGSYNEQFF. For the CDR3, the DNA is TGTGCCAGCAGTTCCGGCAGCTACAATGAGCAGTTCTTC. V usage is TRBV6-5 and J usage is TRBJ2-1; D not certain. Germline-derived CDR1 and CDR2 are MNHEY and SVGAGI. V was clipped by 4 bases and J by 3 bases, with 7 bases between them. CDR3 length equals 13 residues.

This rearrangement joins TRBV5-1 to TRBJ2-7; D is unresolved. CDR3 length: 15 residues. The V gene lost 2 bases and the J gene lost 2 bases, with 14 bases spanning the gap. CDR1 and CDR2 from the germline V gene are SGHRS and YFSETQ. CDR3 amino acids: CASSFVGQAAYEQYF. The CDR3 bases are TGCGCCAGCAGCTTCGTCGGGCAGGCTGCCTACGAGCAGTACTTC.